This T cell receptor beta chain was sequenced in a study of T-cell reconstitution after alpha-beta-depleted transplantation in children. Findings of the study overall: A year had passed since transplant, and T-cell counts and diversity by then came mostly from newly produced T cells.

Unique molecular identifiers tagged the TCRbeta library. In TCRdb, the PCR reads were re-called with MiXCR into one record per CDR3 protein. The data show around 700,000 distinct CDR3 sequences, about an eighth seen once. The V end lost 3 bases, the J end lost 1 base, and 9 bases lay between the germline ends. The CDR3 totals 14 residues. Germline V gene sequence: CDR1 MGHRA, CDR2 YSYEKL. In this sample, this clonotype turned up a few times. Its antigen remains unidentified. Sample: PBMCs, taken before TCRalphabeta/CD19-depleted stem cell transplant. The V gene is TRBV4-1, the J gene TRBJ1-2; D is perhaps TRBD1 (5 bases). This TCR was sampled from a girl aged 2 to 10 with congenital amegakaryocytic thrombocytopenia, due to receive a stem cell transplant. CDR3 sequence: CASSQGDFNYGYTF. The DNA of the CDR3 is TGCGCCAGCAGCCAGGGGGACTTTAACTATGGCTACACCTTC.